This TCR beta chain derives from a study of blood T cell repertoires in COVID-19. Study-level background: Nucleic acid was either cDNA or gDNA, and it came from T cells, B-cell-depleted T cells, or PBMCs.

Categorization into cohorts depended on clinical history that participants reported. Using immunoSEQ multiplex PCR, the repertoire was profiled, and TCRdb retains in-frame clones only, with some absent. The data contain around 190,000 clones, around 82% of them singletons. The sequencing sample was made of PBMCs or T cells enriched from blood (not recorded which). This TCR was recovered from a woman aged 45 to 65 with acute COVID-19.

The CDR3 loop is CASSADRYANQPQHF. Written as DNA, the CDR3 is TGTGCCAGTAGTGCTGACAGGTACGCCAATCAGCCCCAGCATTTT. The chain couples TRBV19 to TRBJ1-5; D may be TRBD1 (6 bases). The CDR3 covers 15 residues. Germline values: CDR1 LNHDA, CDR2 SQIVND (reference sequence). V shed 5 bases and J shed 3 bases, with 14 bases lying between them.